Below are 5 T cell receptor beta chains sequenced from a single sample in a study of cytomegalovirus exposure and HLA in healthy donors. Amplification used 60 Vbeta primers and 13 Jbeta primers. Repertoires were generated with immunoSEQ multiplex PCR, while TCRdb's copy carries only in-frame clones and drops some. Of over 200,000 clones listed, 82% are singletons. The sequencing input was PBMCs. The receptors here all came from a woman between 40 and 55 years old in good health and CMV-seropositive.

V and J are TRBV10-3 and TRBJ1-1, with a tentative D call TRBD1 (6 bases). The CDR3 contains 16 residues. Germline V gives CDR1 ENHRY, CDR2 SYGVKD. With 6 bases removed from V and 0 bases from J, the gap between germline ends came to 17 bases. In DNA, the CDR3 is TGTGCCATCAGCAAGACAGGAGCAAAAATGAACACTGAAGCTTTCTTT. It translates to CAISKTGAKMNTEAFF.

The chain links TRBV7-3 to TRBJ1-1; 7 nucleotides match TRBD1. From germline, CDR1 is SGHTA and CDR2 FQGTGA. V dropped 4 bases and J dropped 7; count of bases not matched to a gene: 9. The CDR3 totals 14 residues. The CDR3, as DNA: TGTGCCAGCAGCTCGCTAGACAGGGCGGGTGAAGCTTTCTTT. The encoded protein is CASSSLDRAGEAFF. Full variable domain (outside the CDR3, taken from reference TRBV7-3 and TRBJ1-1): GAGVSQTPSNKVTEKGKYVELRCDPISGHTALYWYRQSLGQGPEFLIYFQGTGAADDSGLPNDRFFAVRPEGSVSTLKIQRTERGDSAVYLCASSSLDRAGEAFFGQGTRLTVV.

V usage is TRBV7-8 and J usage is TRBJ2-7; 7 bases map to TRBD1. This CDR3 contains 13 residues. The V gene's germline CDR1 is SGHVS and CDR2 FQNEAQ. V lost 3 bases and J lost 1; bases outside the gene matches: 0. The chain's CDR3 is CASSLDRSYEQYF. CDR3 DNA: TGTGCCAGCAGCTTGGACAGGTCCTACGAGCAGTACTTC.

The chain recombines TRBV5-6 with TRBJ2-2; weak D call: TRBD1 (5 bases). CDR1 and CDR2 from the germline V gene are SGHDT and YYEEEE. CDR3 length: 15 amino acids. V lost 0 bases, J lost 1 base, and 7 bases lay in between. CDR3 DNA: TGTGCCAGCAGCTTGGGCCAGGGGAACACCGGGGAGCTGTTTTTT. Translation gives CASSLGQGNTGELFF.

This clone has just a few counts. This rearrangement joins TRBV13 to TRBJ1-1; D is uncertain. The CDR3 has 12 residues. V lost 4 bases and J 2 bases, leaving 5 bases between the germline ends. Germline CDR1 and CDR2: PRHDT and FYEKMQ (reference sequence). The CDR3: CASSSSNTEAFF. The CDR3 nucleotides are TGTGCCAGCAGCTCGAGTAACACTGAAGCTTTCTTT.